The clone carrying this TCR beta chain occurred a few times. The antigen is unknown. Reasons for excluding patients were uncontrolled infection, other autoimmune disease, pregnancy or lactation. This sample stems from a study of T cells in Graves' hyperthyroidism and ophthalmopathy. Findings and caveats of the study: Classification by a 13 V-J model distinguished ophthalmopathy from stable hyperthyroidism. The model predicted ophthalmopathy a median roughly 6.5 months before onset.

Researchers amplified the TCR beta CDR3 regions from RNA transcripts. The TCR CDR3 first-round RT-PCR relied on the HTBI primer set. From the multiplex PCR reads, TCRdb called clonotypes with MiXCR, one entry per CDR3 protein. The data contain under 350,000 distinct CDR3 sequences, about a sixth of them seen just once; the ten biggest clones take up approximately 60%. V lost 1 base to trimming and J lost 5 bases, with 18 bases between them. CDR1 and CDR2 (germline): SGHDT, YYEEEE. This CDR3 has 17 amino acids. The specimen sequenced was blood. The chain has TRBV5-6 and TRBJ1-4; the D is unclear. The origin of this receptor is a woman aged 55-70 years with Graves' ophthalmopathy. The CDR3 region has the DNA TGTGCCAGCAGCTTGAGTACGCAGCGGACTAGAAATGAAAAACTGTTTTTT. Its translation is CASSLSTQRTRNEKLFF.